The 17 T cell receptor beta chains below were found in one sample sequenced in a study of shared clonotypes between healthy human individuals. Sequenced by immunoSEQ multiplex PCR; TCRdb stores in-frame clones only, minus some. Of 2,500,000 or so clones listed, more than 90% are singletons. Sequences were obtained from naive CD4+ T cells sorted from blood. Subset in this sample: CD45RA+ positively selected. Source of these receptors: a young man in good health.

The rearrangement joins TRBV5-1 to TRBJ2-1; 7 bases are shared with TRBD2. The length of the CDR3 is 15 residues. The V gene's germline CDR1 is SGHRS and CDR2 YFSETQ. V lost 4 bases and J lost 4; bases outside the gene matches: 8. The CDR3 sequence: CASSGRGEGYNEQFF. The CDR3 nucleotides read TGCGCCAGCAGCGGCCGAGGGGAGGGTTACAATGAGCAGTTCTTC.

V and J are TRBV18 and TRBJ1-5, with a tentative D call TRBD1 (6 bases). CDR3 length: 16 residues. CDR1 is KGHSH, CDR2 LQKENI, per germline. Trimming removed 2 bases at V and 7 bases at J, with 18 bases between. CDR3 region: CASSPIPQGGRQPQHF. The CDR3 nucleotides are TGTGCCAGCTCACCAATCCCACAGGGTGGACGGCAGCCCCAGCATTTT.

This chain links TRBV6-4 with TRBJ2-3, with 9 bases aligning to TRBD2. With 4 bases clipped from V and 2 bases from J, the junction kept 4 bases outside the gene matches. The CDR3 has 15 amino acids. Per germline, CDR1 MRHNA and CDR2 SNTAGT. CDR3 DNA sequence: TGTGCCAGCAGTGCCCTAGCGGGACTCACAGATACGCAGTATTTT. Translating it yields CASSALAGLTDTQYF.

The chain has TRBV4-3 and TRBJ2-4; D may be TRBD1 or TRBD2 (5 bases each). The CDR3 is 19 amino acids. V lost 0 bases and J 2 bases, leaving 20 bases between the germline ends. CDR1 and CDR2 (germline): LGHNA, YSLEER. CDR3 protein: CASSQDIGGVGDTKNIQYF. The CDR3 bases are TGCGCCAGCAGCCAAGATATTGGTGGAGTGGGGGATACCAAAAACATTCAGTACTTC.

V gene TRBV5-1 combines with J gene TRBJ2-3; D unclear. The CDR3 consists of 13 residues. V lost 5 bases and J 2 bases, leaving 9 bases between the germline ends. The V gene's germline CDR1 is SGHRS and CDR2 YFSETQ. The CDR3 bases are TGCGCCAGCAGTCCCGACAACACAGATACGCAGTATTTT. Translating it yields CASSPDNTDTQYF.

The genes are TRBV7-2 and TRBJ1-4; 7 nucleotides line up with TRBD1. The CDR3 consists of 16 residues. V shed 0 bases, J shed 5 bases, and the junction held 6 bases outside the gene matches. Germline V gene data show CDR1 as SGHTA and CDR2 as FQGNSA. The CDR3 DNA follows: TGTGCCAGCAGCTTAGCGAGGGACAGCAGAAATGAAAAACTGTTTTTT. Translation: CASSLARDSRNEKLFF.

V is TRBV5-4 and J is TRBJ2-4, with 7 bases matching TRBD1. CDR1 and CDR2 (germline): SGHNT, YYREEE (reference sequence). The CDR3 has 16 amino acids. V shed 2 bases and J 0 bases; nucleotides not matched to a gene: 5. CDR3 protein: CASSFRQGVAKNIQYF. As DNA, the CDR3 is TGTGCCAGCAGCTTCCGACAGGGTGTAGCCAAAAACATTCAGTACTTC. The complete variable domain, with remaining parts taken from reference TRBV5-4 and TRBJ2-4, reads ETGVTQSPTHLIKTRGQQVTLRCSSQSGHNTVSWYQQALGQGPQFIFQYYREEENGRGNFPPRFSGLQFPNYSSELNVNALELDDSALYLCASSFRQGVAKNIQYFGAGTRLSVL.

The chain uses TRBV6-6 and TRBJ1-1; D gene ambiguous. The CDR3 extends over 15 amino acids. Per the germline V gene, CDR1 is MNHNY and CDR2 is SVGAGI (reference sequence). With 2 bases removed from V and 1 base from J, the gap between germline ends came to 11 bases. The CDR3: CASSYDRGGNTEAFF. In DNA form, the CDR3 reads TGTGCCAGCAGTTACGATCGGGGAGGGAACACTGAAGCTTTCTTT.

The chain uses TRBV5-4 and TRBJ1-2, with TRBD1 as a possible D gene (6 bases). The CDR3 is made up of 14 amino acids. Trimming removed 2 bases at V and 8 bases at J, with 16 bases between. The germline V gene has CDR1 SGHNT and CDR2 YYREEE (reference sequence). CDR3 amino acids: CASSLDSGAGGYTF. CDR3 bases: TGTGCCAGCAGCTTAGATTCGGGGGCGGGAGGCTACACCTTC.

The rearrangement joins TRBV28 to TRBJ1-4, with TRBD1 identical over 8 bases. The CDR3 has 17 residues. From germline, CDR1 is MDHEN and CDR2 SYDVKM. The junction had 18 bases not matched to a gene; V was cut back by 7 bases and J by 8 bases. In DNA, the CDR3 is TGTGCCAGCATTAATGGGGGGGGACAGGCGATTGAAGAAAAACTGTTTTTT. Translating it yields CASINGGGQAIEEKLFF. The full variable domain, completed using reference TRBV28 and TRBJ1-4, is DVKVTQSSRYLVKRTGEKVFLECVQDMDHENMFWYRQDPGLGLRLIYFSYDVKMKEKGDIPEGYSVSREKKERFSLILESASTNQTSMYLCASINGGGQAIEEKLFFGSGTQLSVL.

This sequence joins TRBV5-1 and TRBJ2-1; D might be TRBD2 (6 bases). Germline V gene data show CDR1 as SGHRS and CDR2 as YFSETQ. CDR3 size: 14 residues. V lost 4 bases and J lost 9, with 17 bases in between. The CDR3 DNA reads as TGCGCCAGCAGCGCGGGACTCGACGGGGGTGAGCAGTTCTTC. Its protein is CASSAGLDGGEQFF.

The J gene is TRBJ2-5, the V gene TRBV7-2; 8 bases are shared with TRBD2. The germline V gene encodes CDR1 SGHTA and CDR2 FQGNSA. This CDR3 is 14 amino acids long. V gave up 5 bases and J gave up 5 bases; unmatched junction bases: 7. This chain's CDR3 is CASSRGGLGETQYF. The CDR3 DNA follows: TGTGCCAGCAGCCGCGGGGGGCTGGGGGAGACCCAGTACTTC.

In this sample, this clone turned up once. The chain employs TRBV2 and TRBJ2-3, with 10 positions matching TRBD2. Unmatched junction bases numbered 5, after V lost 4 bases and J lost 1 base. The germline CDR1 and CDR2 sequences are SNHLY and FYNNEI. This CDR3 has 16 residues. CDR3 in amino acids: CASSVWTSGGTDTQYF. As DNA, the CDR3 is TGTGCCAGCAGTGTATGGACTAGCGGCGGCACAGATACGCAGTATTTT.

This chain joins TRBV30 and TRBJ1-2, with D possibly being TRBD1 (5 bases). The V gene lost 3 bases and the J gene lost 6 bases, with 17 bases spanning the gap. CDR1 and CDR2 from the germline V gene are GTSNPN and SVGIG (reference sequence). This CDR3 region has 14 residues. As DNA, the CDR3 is TGTGCCTGGAGACAGAGTGGGGCAGCTGATGGCTACACCTTC. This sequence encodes CAWRQSGAADGYTF.

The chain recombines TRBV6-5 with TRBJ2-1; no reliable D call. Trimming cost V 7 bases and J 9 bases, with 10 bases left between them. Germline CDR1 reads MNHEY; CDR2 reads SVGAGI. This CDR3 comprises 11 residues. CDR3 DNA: TGTGCCAGCACGGCTCCGGCTGAGCAGTTCTTC. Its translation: CASTAPAEQFF.

CDR3 sequence reads: CASSLLASNYGYTF. CDR3 in DNA: TGTGCCAGCAGTTTACTTGCCTCTAACTATGGCTACACCTTC. The V gene is TRBV28, the J gene TRBJ1-2; no clear D gene. The V end was cut by 2 bases, the J end by 0 bases, with 7 bases between. This CDR3 is 14 amino acids long. Germline CDR1 MDHEN, CDR2 SYDVKM.

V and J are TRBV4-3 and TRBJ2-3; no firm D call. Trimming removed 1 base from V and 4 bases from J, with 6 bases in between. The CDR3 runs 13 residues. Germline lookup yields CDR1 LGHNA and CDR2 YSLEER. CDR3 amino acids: CASSQGRADTQYF. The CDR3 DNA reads TGCGCCAGCAGCCAAGGGAGAGCAGATACGCAGTATTTT.